The entry below gives a single T cell receptor (beta chain) sequence along with its context. The sample belongs to a study of blood T cell repertoires in COVID-19. At the level of the study: Samples taken during acute and convalescent COVID-19 were collected in the United States, Italy and Spain.

The CDR3 contains 14 residues. CDR1 is SQVTM and CDR2 is ANQGSEA in the germline V gene. V shed 1 base and J 6 bases; nucleotides not matched to a gene: 3. The method was immunoSEQ multiplex PCR; TCRdb's version includes in-frame clones alone and lacks a portion of them. The profile covers around 160,000 clones, with just over 90% appearing a single time and 2% taken by the ten largest. Sequenced: peripheral blood. The TCR sequence derives from a woman aged 60-75 years with COVID-19, enrolled during active disease. The chain is built from TRBV29-1 and TRBJ2-2; 9 bases line up with TRBD1. CDR3 loop: CSVEGRTGAGELFF. In DNA form, the CDR3 reads TGCAGCGTTGAAGGACGGACAGGGGCCGGGGAGCTGTTTTTT.